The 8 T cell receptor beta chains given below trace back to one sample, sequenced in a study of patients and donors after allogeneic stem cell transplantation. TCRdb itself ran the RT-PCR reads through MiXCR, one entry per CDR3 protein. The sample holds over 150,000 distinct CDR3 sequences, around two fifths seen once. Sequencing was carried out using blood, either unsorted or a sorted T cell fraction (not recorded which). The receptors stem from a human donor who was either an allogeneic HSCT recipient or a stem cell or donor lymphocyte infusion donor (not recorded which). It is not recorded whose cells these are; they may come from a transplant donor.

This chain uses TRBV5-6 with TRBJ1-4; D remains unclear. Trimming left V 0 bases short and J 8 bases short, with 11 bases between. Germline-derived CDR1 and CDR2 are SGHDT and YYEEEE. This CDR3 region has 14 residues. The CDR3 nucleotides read TGTGCCAGCAGCTTGGAGCCCAGAGGCGAAAAACTGTTTTTT. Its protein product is CASSLEPRGEKLFF.

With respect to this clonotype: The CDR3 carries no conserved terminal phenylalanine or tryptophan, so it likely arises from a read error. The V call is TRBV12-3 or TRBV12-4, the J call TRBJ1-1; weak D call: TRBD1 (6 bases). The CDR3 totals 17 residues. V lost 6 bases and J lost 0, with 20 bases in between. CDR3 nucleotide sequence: TGTGCCAGCAGAATGGGCAGGTGGGGGGCTTTGAACACTGAAGCTTTCTTG. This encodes CASRMGRWGALNTEAFL.

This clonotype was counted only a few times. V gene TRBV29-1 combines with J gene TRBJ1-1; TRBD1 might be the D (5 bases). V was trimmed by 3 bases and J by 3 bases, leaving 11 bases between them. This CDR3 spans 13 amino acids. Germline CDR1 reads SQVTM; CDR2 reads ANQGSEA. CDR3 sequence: CSVESGLDTEAFF. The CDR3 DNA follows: TGCAGCGTTGAGTCGGGGCTCGACACTGAAGCTTTCTTT.

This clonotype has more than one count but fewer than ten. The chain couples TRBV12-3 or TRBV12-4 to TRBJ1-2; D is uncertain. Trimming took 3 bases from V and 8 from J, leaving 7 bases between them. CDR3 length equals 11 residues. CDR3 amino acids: CASSFDRGYTF. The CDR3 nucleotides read TGTGCCAGCAGTTTTGATCGAGGCTACACCTTC.

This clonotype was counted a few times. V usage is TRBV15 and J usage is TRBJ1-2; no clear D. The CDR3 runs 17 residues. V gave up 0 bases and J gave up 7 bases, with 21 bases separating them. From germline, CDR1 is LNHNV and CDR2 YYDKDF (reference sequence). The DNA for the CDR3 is TGTGCCACCAGCAGAGATGGTGGCCTAAGGACCGAGATTGGCTACACCTTC. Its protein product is CATSRDGGLRTEIGYTF.

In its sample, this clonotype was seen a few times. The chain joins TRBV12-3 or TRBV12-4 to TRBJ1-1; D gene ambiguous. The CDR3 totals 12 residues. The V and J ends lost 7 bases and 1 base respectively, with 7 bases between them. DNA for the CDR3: TGTGCCAGCACGCCGGGGAACACTGAAGCTTTCTTT. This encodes CASTPGNTEAFF.

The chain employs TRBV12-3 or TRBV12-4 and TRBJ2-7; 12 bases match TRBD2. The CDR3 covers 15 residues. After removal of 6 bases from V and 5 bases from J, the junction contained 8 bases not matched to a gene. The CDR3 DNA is TGTGCCAGCAGCGCCCTTCTAGCGGGAGGGCACGAGCAGTACTTC. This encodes CASSALLAGGHEQYF.

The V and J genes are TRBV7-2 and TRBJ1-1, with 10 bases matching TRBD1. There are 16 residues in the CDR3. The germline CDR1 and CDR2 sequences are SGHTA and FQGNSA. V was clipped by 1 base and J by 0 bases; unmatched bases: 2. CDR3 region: CASSLEDRGMNTEAFF. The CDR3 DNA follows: TGTGCCAGCAGCTTAGAGGACAGGGGGATGAACACTGAAGCTTTCTTT.